Sequencing of this TCR beta chain was carried out in a study of shared clonotypes between healthy human individuals. The CDR3 runs 14 residues. With V trimmed by 0 bases and J by 4 bases, 1 base remained unmatched. The V gene's germline CDR1 is SGHDT and CDR2 YYEEEE. Study-level findings and limits: Naive subsets usually exceeded memory subsets in estimated richness. Rarefaction demonstrated incomplete sorted-subset sequencing despite large depth.

In the naive CD8 group, cells lacked CD45RO and were positively selected for CCR7, so terminally differentiated effector memory CD45RA+ cells were left out. Profiled with immunoSEQ multiplex PCR; TCRdb holds only in-frame clones, not every one. The data contain about 2 million clones, approximately 95% of them singletons. Concerning this clone itself: Its matching antigen is unknown. Different DNA sequences within this sample yield the same CDR3.

This TCR was sampled from a man between 18 and 29 years old in good health. The material sequenced was naive CD8+ T cells sorted from blood. The chain recombines TRBV5-6 with TRBJ2-1; 7 positions agree with TRBD2. The CDR3 bases are TGTGCCAGCAGCTTGGGCGGGAGTTACAATGAGCAGTTCTTC. Encoded protein: CASSLGGSYNEQFF. Supplemented by reference TRBV5-6 and TRBJ2-1, the full variable domain reads DAGVTQSPTHLIKTRGQQVTLRCSPKSGHDTVSWYQQALGQGPQFIFQYYEEEERQRGNFPDRFSGHQFPNYSSELNVNALLLGDSALYLCASSLGGSYNEQFFGPGTRLTVL.